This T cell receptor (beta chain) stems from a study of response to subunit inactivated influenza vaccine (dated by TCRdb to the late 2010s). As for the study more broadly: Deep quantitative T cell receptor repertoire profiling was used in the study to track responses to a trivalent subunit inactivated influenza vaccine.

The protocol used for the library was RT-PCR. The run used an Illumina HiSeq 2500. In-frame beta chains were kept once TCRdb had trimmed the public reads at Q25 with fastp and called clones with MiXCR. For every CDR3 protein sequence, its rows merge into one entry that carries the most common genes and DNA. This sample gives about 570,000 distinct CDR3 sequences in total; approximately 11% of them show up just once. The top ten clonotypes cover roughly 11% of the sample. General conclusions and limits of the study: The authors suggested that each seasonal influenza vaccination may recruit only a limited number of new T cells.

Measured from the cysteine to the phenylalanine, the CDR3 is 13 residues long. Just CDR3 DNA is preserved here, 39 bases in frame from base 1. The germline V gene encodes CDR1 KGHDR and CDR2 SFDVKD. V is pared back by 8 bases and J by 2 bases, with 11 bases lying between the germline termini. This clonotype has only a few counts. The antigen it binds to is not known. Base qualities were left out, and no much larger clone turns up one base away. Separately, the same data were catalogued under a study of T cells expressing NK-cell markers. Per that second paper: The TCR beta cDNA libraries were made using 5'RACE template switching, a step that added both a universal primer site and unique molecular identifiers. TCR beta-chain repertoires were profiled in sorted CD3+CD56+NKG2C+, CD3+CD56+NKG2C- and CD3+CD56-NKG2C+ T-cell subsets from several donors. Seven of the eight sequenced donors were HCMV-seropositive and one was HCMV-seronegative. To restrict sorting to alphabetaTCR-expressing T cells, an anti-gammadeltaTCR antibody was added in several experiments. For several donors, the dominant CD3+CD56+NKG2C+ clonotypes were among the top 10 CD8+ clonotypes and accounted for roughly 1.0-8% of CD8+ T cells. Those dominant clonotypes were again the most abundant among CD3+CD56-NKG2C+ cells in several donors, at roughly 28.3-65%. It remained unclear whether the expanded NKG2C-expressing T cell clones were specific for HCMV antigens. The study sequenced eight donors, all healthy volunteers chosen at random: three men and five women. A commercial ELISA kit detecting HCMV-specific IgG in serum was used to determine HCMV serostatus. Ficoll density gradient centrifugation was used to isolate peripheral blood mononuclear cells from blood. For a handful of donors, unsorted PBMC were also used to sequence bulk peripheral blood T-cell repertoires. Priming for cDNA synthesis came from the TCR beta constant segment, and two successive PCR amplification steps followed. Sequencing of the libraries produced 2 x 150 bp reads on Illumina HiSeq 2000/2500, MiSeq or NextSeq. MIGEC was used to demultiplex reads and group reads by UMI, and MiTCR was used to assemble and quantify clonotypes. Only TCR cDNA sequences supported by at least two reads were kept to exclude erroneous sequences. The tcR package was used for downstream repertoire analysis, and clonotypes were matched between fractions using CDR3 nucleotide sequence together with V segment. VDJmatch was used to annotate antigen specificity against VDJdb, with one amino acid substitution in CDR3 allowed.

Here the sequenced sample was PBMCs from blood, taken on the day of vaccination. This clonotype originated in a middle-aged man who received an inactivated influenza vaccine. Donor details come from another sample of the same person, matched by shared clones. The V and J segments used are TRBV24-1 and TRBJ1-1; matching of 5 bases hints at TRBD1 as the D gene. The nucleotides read TGTGCCACCACCTTGGGACCCAACACTGAAGCTTTCTTT. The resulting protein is CATTLGPNTEAFF.